This entry lists 27 T cell receptor beta chains sequenced from one sample in a study of beta chain features in type 1 diabetes. Every bit of the isolated RNA underwent reverse transcription, so sequencing read expressed TCRB transcripts. Sequencing used immunoSEQ multiplex PCR; TCRdb keeps in-frame clones, though not all of them. The profile shows hundreds of thousands of clones, approximately 70% of them singletons. What was sequenced was naive CD4+ T cells from blood. The receptors derive from a young man in good health.

The V and J genes are TRBV5-4 and TRBJ2-1; the D is unclear. Trimming took 4 bases from V and 5 from J, leaving 16 bases between them. This CDR3 has 15 amino acids. CDR1 is SGHNT, CDR2 YYREEE, per germline (reference sequence). The CDR3 protein is CASSPGSLVHNEQFF. The CDR3 DNA reads as TGTGCCAGCAGCCCTGGATCTTTGGTCCACAATGAGCAGTTCTTC.

The V gene is TRBV30, the J gene TRBJ1-2; D is unresolved. Trimming took 0 bases from V and 3 from J, leaving 5 bases between them. Germline V lookup: CDR1 GTSNPN, CDR2 SVGIG (reference sequence). The CDR3 totals 12 residues. The CDR3 DNA reads as TGTGCCTGGAGTGTACGGCACTATGGCTACACCTTC. Translated, it gives CAWSVRHYGYTF.

The CDR3, as DNA: TGTGCCTGGAGTGTGGCGGTCTACGAGCAGTACTTC. It encodes CAWSVAVYEQYF. The chain recombines TRBV30 with TRBJ2-7; D is ambiguous. Per the germline V gene, CDR1 is GTSNPN and CDR2 is SVGIG (reference sequence). Between the trimmed V and J ends, which lost 0 bases and 3 bases, there was a span of 6 bases. This CDR3 region has 12 residues. Full variable domain (outside the CDR3, taken from reference TRBV30 and TRBJ2-7): SQTIHQWPATLVQPVGSPLSLECTVEGTSNPNLYWYRQAAGRGLQLLFYSVGIGQISSEVPQNLSASRPQDRQFILSSKKLLLSDSGFYLCAWSVAVYEQYFGPGTRLTVT.

This clone was counted a few times. V gene TRBV30 combines with J gene TRBJ2-2; TRBD1 matches at 9 bases. CDR3 length: 15 residues. Germline V gene sequence: CDR1 GTSNPN, CDR2 SVGIG (reference sequence). The V gene end was trimmed by 3 bases and the J gene end by 4 bases; junction bases not matched to a gene: 6. CDR3 bases: TGTGCCTGGAGGTGGACAGGGGCTAGCACCGGGGAGCTGTTTTTT. This encodes CAWRWTGASTGELFF.

This clone was counted once. V is TRBV29-1 and J is TRBJ2-7; a weak D match, TRBD1 (6 bases). Germline-derived CDR1 and CDR2 are SQVTM and ANQGSEA. This CDR3 spans 13 amino acids. The V gene lost 6 bases and the J gene lost 2 bases, with 14 bases spanning the gap. CDR3 protein: CSVADRPAYEQYF. The CDR3, as DNA: TGCAGCGTCGCTGACAGGCCAGCCTACGAGCAGTACTTC.

Only a few counts were recorded for this clone. The chain couples TRBV30 to TRBJ2-1; 7 bases align to TRBD1. Germline CDR1 is GTSNPN and CDR2 is SVGIG (reference sequence). V shed 1 base, J shed 5 bases, and the junction held 8 bases outside the gene matches. The CDR3 contains 15 residues. The CDR3 loop is CAWSGRRDSNNEQFF. CDR3 nucleotides: TGTGCCTGGAGTGGCCGACGGGACAGTAACAATGAGCAGTTCTTC.

A word on this clone: Other DNA sequences in the sample encode the same CDR3. The chain recombines TRBV30 with TRBJ2-5; D might be TRBD2 (5 bases). Germline lookup yields CDR1 GTSNPN and CDR2 SVGIG (reference sequence). The germline V and J ends were trimmed by 0 bases and 5 bases, with 7 bases remaining between them. The CDR3 runs to 12 residues. DNA for the CDR3: TGTGCCTGGAGTGTGTTAGCGGAGACCCAGTACTTC. Translating gives CAWSVLAETQYF.

The chain is built from TRBV29-1 and TRBJ2-1; 7 bases fit TRBD2. Trimming at V came to 7 bases and at J to 3 bases, leaving 3 bases not matched to a gene. This CDR3 is 12 amino acids long. CDR1 and CDR2 (germline): SQVTM, ANQGSEA. This CDR3 is CSAGLGYNEQFF. CDR3 in DNA: TGCAGCGCTGGACTAGGCTACAATGAGCAGTTCTTC.

This clone was seen more than once but under ten times. The V call is TRBV1, the J call TRBJ2-7; TRBD2, the table's D call, lacks a check against the DNA. TRBV1 is termed a pseudogene. This CDR3 has 15 residues. CDR3 nucleotides: TGCACCAGCAGCCAAGCGACTAGCCCAACCTACGAGCAGTACTTC. Its translation is CTSSQATSPTYEQYF.

This clone was found a few times. In DNA, the CDR3 is TGCGCCAGCAGCCAAGGGACTAGCGGGGTATACAATGAGCAGTTCTTC. Protein product: CASSQGTSGVYNEQFF. The chain links TRBV4-1 to TRBJ2-1, with 12 bases matching TRBD2. V dropped 1 base and J dropped 4; count of bases not matched to a gene: 2. The V gene's germline CDR1 is MGHRA and CDR2 YSYEKL. CDR3 length equals 16 residues.

This clone was counted once. This chain joins TRBV5-6 and TRBJ1-5, with a possible D match to TRBD1 (6 bases). With 4 bases removed from V and 6 bases from J, the gap between germline ends came to 14 bases. The CDR3 is 14 residues long. Germline CDR1 and CDR2: SGHDT and YYEEEE. CDR3 in amino acids: CASSTNRESQPQHF. The CDR3 region has the DNA TGTGCCAGCAGCACAAACAGGGAGTCTCAGCCCCAGCATTTT. The full variable domain, completed using reference TRBV5-6 and TRBJ1-5, is DAGVTQSPTHLIKTRGQQVTLRCSPKSGHDTVSWYQQALGQGPQFIFQYYEEEERQRGNFPDRFSGHQFPNYSSELNVNALLLGDSALYLCASSTNRESQPQHFGDGTRLSIL.

This clone was observed a few times. The rearrangement links TRBV10-3 to TRBJ1-2; unclear D gene. V gave up 8 bases and J gave up 3 bases, with 13 bases separating them. Germline V gene sequence: CDR1 ENHRY, CDR2 SYGVKD. This CDR3 has 13 residues. This chain's CDR3 is CAIRQEVYYGYTF. The CDR3, as DNA: TGTGCCATCCGGCAGGAGGTATACTATGGCTACACCTTC.

As regards this clone: Other DNA variants within this sample encode the same CDR3. This chain uses TRBV4-3 with TRBJ2-3, with D unresolved. Trimming cost V 0 bases and J 5 bases, with 3 bases left between them. There are 12 residues in the CDR3. Germline assignment: CDR1 LGHNA and CDR2 YSLEER. Written as DNA, the CDR3 is TGCGCCAGCAGCCAAGAGGGAGATACGCAGTATTTT. This encodes CASSQEGDTQYF.

The chain links TRBV30 to TRBJ2-7; a possible D gene is TRBD1 (5 bases). Germline V gives CDR1 GTSNPN, CDR2 SVGIG (reference sequence). This CDR3 contains 14 residues. Between the trimmed V and J ends, which lost 0 bases and 2 bases, there was a span of 11 bases. The CDR3 nucleotides are TGTGCCTGGAGTGTATCTAGGACAACCTACGAGCAGTACTTC. This codes for CAWSVSRTTYEQYF.

Of note for this clone: As the CDR3 is not closed by the conserved phenylalanine or tryptophan, this likely results from a read error. Because the CDR3's place on the DNA is in doubt, the DNA is left out and the CDR3 is given as listed by TCRdb. V and J are TRBV6-5 and TRBJ1-1; the D call of TRBD1 is as the table states it, not checked on the DNA. With termini counted, the CDR3 has 10 amino acids. Germline-derived CDR1 and CDR2 are MNHEY and SVGAGI. CDR3 amino acids: CASSYPGTGN.

This rearrangement joins TRBV14 to TRBJ2-7; 9 bases are a match to TRBD2. The V gene's germline CDR1 is SGHDN and CDR2 FVKESK. CDR3 length: 16 amino acids. Unmatched junction bases numbered 6, after V lost 3 bases and J lost 0 bases. The DNA for the CDR3 is TGTGCCAGCAGCCATGGAGCGGGAGGCTACTCCTACGAGCAGTACTTC. Translated: CASSHGAGGYSYEQYF.

This clone is a singleton in its sample. V usage is TRBV7-8 and J usage is TRBJ2-4, with 8 bases identical to TRBD2. V shed 1 base and J 0 bases; nucleotides not matched to a gene: 11. The CDR3 loop spans 19 amino acids. The germline gives CDR1 SGHVS, CDR2 FQNEAQ. The CDR3 sequence is CASSLEGSGRVLAKNIQYF. In DNA form, the CDR3 reads TGTGCCAGCAGCTTAGAGGGCAGCGGGAGAGTTCTAGCCAAAAACATTCAGTACTTC.

The rearrangement uses TRBV29-1 and TRBJ2-3; 9 positions match TRBD1. The V and J ends lost 4 bases and 6 bases, in that order; junction bases with no gene match: 5. This CDR3 has 13 amino acids. Germline V lookup: CDR1 SQVTM, CDR2 ANQGSEA. The CDR3 coding sequence is TGCAGCGTTGTGGGACAGGGCGGGGATACGCAGTATTTT. Residues: CSVVGQGGDTQYF.

J is TRBJ2-3 and V is TRBV5-1, with D maybe TRBD1 (5 bases). This CDR3 is 14 amino acids long. The germline V gene has CDR1 SGHRS and CDR2 YFSETQ. Trimming shortened V by 2 bases and J by 0 bases, and 7 bases separated the two germline ends. CDR3 in DNA: TGCGCCAGCAGCTTACAGGCCAGCACAGATACGCAGTATTTT. This codes for CASSLQASTDTQYF.

The J gene is TRBJ2-3, the V gene TRBV2; unclear D gene. This CDR3 is 15 amino acids long. The germline V and J ends were trimmed by 6 bases and 4 bases, with 17 bases remaining between them. Germline CDR1 SNHLY, CDR2 FYNNEI. The CDR3 nucleotides read TGTGCCAGCAGGACGGCCCTGGGTTTCCCAGATACGCAGTATTTT. Translation: CASRTALGFPDTQYF.

The chain combines TRBV13 with TRBJ2-7; possibly TRBD1 for D (6 bases). The CDR3 is 15 residues long. V was pared by 5 bases and J by 4 bases, with 18 bases between. From germline, CDR1 is PRHDT and CDR2 FYEKMQ (reference sequence). The CDR3 DNA is TGTGCCAGCAGCACCTTGGGGACACCGCAGTACGAGCAGTACTTC. It codes for CASSTLGTPQYEQYF.

The chain uses TRBV29-1 and TRBJ2-7, with 7 bases lining up with TRBD1. The germline gives CDR1 SQVTM, CDR2 ANQGSEA. The ends lost 4 bases at V and 0 bases at J; junction bases unmatched: 3. CDR3 length: 13 amino acids. CDR3 in DNA: TGCAGCGTTGTGGGACAGAGCTCCTACGAGCAGTACTTC. Translating it yields CSVVGQSSYEQYF.

V gene TRBV15 combines with J gene TRBJ2-7; 10 nucleotides agree with TRBD1. This CDR3 has 14 residues. V shed 6 bases, J shed 4 bases, and the junction held 6 bases outside the gene matches. In germline, CDR1 is LNHNV, CDR2 YYDKDF (reference sequence). Here the CDR3 DNA reads TGTGCCACCAGTCCAGACAGGGGGCCTTACGAGCAGTACTTC. Amino acids: CATSPDRGPYEQYF.

V is TRBV7-2 and J is TRBJ2-3; TRBD2 is a possible D gene (6 bases). The V end was cut by 3 bases, the J end by 2 bases, with 12 bases between. CDR1 and CDR2 from the germline V gene are SGHTA and FQGNSA. The CDR3 runs to 15 residues. CDR3 in amino acids: CASSFWGRSTDTQYF. The CDR3 DNA sequence: TGTGCCAGCAGCTTTTGGGGGAGGTCCACAGATACGCAGTATTTT.

The J gene is TRBJ2-3, the V gene TRBV10-3; 9 bases agree with TRBD2. J lost 4 bases, V lost 2 bases, and 7 bases had no gene match. CDR1 and CDR2 from the germline V gene are ENHRY and SYGVKD. This CDR3 contains 16 residues. The CDR3 is CAISEAPAGGPDTQYF. DNA of the CDR3: TGTGCCATCAGTGAGGCCCCAGCGGGAGGACCAGATACGCAGTATTTT.

The CDR3 reads CSVESSGAMGFLQETQYF. The DNA of the CDR3 is TGCAGCGTTGAAAGTAGCGGGGCGATGGGGTTTTTGCAAGAGACCCAGTACTTC. The chain combines TRBV29-1 with TRBJ2-5, with 8 bases matching TRBD2. Germline loops: CDR1 SQVTM, CDR2 ANQGSEA. The length of the CDR3 is 18 residues. Losses at the gene ends were 2 bases for V and 2 bases for J; bases not matched to a gene: 16.

This clone was seen once. V gene TRBV20-1 combines with J gene TRBJ2-5; D tentatively reads TRBD1 or TRBD2 (5 bases each). From germline, CDR1 is DFQATT and CDR2 SNEGSKA (reference sequence). Deletions cut 4 bases from V and 9 bases from J, with 12 bases between. CDR3 length equals 11 residues. The DNA for the CDR3 is TGCAGTGCTACAGGGCGCGGGTCCCAGTACTTC. Protein: CSATGRGSQYF.